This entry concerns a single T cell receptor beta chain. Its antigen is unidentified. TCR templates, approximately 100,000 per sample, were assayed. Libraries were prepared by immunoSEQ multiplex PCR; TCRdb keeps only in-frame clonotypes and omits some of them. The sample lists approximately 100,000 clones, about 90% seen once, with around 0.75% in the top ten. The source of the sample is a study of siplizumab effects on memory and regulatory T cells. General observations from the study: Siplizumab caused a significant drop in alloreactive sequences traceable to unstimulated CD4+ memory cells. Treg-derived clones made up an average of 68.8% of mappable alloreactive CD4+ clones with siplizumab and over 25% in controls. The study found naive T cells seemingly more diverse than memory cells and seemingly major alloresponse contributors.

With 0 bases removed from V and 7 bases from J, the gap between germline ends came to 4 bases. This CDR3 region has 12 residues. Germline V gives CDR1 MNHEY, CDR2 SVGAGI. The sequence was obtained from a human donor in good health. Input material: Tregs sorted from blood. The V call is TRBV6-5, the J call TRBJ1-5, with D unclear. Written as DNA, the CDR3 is TGTGCCAGCAGTTACTCCGGGCAGCCCCAGCATTTT. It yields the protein CASSYSGQPQHF.